The present entry profiles one TCR beta chain with its context. Its specificity is unknown. V dropped 1 base and J dropped 0 bases, with 7 bases sitting between them. CDR3 length equals 14 residues. The germline V gene encodes CDR1 SGHRS and CDR2 YFSETQ. The data were obtained in a study of T cells after yellow fever vaccination. General study findings and limits: Though it reached lower strength, the secondary response hit its peak faster, day 5 versus 15. Only a minor proportion of clonotypes was detected across both CD4 and CD8 compartments.

Researchers made TCR cDNA using 5'RACE template switching, and this step added a universal primer site and UMIs. Using its own MiXCR run on the 5' RACE reads, TCRdb lists one record per CDR3 protein. Here the sample spans about 580,000 distinct CDR3 sequences, about 15% being singletons. Sample: PBMCs, taken 5 days after the first yellow fever vaccination. The chain couples TRBV5-1 to TRBJ1-1; no definite D call. This clonotype was obtained from a man between 18 and 35 years old who received the YFV17D yellow fever vaccine. The CDR3 DNA is TGCGCCAGCAGCTTGTCAGACCTGAACACTGAAGCTTTCTTT. Translating gives CASSLSDLNTEAFF.